The 9 T cell receptor beta chains below come from one sample, sequenced in a study of CD8 T cells in ankylosing spondylitis. TCRdb used MiXCR to reprocess the 5' RACE reads, holding one entry per CDR3 protein. The data contain some 140,000 distinct CDR3 sequences, roughly 8% of them singletons. The sequencing sample was made of synovial fluid, either unsorted or a sorted T cell fraction (not recorded which). The receptors were sampled from a male donor with ankylosing spondylitis.

Only a few counts were recorded for this clonotype. V gene TRBV5-1 combines with J gene TRBJ2-3; 7 nucleotides align to TRBD1. The V and J ends lost 1 base and 4 bases, in that order; junction bases with no gene match: 6. The CDR3 runs 15 residues. Germline CDR1 SGHRS, CDR2 YFSETQ. The CDR3 loop reads CASSLNRGGADTQYF. The CDR3 coding sequence is TGCGCCAGCAGCTTGAACAGGGGCGGAGCAGATACGCAGTATTTT.

This clonotype was seen ten or more times. This chain uses TRBV20-1 with TRBJ2-7, with a weak D call TRBD2 (5 bases). Trimming took off 3 bases at V and 5 bases at J, with 14 bases between the two ends. CDR1 is DFQATT, CDR2 SNEGSKA, per germline (reference sequence). The CDR3 length is 13 residues. CDR3 nucleotides: TGCAGTGCTAGTAAGGGAGTTGGGGACGAGCAGTACTTC. It translates to CSASKGVGDEQYF.

This clonotype was seen many times. This chain uses TRBV5-4 with TRBJ2-2, with TRBD2 as a possible D gene (6 bases). The germline CDR1 and CDR2 sequences are SGHNT and YYREEE (reference sequence). Trimming took off 1 base at V and 3 bases at J, with 7 bases between the two ends. This CDR3 spans 14 amino acids. The DNA for the CDR3 is TGTGCCAGCAGCTTGACGGGGGACACCGGGGAGCTGTTTTTT. Amino acids: CASSLTGDTGELFF.

The chain links TRBV9 to TRBJ2-1, with 13 bases that match TRBD2. CDR1 and CDR2 (germline): SGDLS, YYNGEE. This CDR3 has 17 residues. The trim removed 4 bases at V and 0 bases at J, leaving 4 bases unmatched. The CDR3 DNA is TGTGCCAGCAGCTGGCGGACTAGCGGGAGCTCCTACAATGAGCAGTTCTTC. Translation gives CASSWRTSGSSYNEQFF.

This clonotype was picked up many times. For the CDR3, the DNA is TGTGCCAGCAGTTCTTCACGGACCTCACGGGCTGAAAAACTGTTTTTT. Protein sequence: CASSSSRTSRAEKLFF. This chain connects TRBV6-5 to TRBJ1-4; unclear D gene. V lost 4 bases and J lost 7, with 19 bases in between. This CDR3 contains 16 residues. The V gene's germline CDR1 is MNHEY and CDR2 SVGAGI.

This clonotype showed up many times. The rearrangement uses TRBV7-8 and TRBJ2-3; TRBD1 agrees at 7 bases. This CDR3 is 15 amino acids long. The trim removed 2 bases at V and 3 bases at J, leaving 5 bases unmatched. Germline values: CDR1 SGHVS, CDR2 FQNEAQ. For the CDR3, the DNA is TGTGCCAGCAGCTTAAGACAGGGTTATACAGATACGCAGTATTTT. It specifies CASSLRQGYTDTQYF.

This clonotype was picked up a small number of times. This sequence joins TRBV20-1 and TRBJ2-7; D unclear. The CDR3 runs 14 residues. Germline-derived CDR1 and CDR2 are DFQATT and SNEGSKA (reference sequence). The V end was cut by 2 bases, the J end by 0 bases, with 11 bases between. CDR3 coding DNA: TGCAGTGCTAGAAGTGAGCGTATCTCCTACGAGCAGTACTTC. This codes for CSARSERISYEQYF.

Within the sample, this clonotype is medium-sized. J is TRBJ2-1 and V is TRBV4-1; 10 bases fit TRBD2. V shed 4 bases, J shed 7 bases, and the junction held 10 bases outside the gene matches. CDR1 and CDR2 (germline): MGHRA, YSYEKL. The CDR3 extends over 16 amino acids. CDR3 bases: TGCGCCAGCAGCCGCCTCGGGACTAGCGAGAAAAATGAGCAGTTCTTC. As protein: CASSRLGTSEKNEQFF.

Ten or more counts support this clonotype. V gene TRBV7-9 combines with J gene TRBJ2-5; D unresolved. The CDR3 spans 12 residues. V lost 4 bases, J lost 6 bases, and 9 bases lay in between. Germline CDR1 and CDR2: SEHNR and FQNEAQ (reference sequence). CDR3 sequence: CASSSDVQTQYF. For the CDR3, the DNA is TGTGCCAGCAGCTCGGACGTCCAGACCCAGTACTTC.